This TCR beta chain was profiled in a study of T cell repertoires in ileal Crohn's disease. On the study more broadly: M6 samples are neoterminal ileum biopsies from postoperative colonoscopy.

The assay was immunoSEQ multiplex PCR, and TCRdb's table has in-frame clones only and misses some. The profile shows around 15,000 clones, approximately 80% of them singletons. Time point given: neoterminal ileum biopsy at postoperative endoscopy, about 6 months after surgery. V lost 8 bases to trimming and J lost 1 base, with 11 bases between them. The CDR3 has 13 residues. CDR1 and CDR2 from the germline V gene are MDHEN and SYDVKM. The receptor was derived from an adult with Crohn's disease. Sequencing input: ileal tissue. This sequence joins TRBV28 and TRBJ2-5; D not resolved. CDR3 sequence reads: CASLPSRQETQYF. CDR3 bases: TGTGCCAGCCTCCCAAGCCGCCAAGAGACCCAGTACTTC.